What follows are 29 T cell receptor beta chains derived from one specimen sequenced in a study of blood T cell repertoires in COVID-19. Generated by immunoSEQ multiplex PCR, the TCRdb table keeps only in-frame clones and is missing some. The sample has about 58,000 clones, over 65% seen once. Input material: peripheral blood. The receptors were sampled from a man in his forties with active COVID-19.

Written as DNA, the CDR3 is TGTGCCAGCAGTTTAACAGGGGACTTTGGCTACGAGCAGTACTTC. This sequence encodes CASSLTGDFGYEQYF. The gene calls are TRBV27 and TRBJ2-7; tentative D call: TRBD1 (7 bases). The CDR3 spans 15 residues. CDR1 MNHEY and CDR2 SMNVEV come from the germline V gene (reference sequence). The V gene lost 2 bases and the J gene lost 3 bases, with 14 bases spanning the gap.

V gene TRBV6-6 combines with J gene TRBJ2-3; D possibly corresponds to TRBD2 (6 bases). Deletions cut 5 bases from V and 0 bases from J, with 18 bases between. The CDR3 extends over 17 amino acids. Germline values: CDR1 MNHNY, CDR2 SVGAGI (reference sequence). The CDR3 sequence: CASSPRTTTSSTDTQYF. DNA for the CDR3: TGTGCCAGCAGTCCCAGGACTACCACAAGTAGCACAGATACGCAGTATTTT.

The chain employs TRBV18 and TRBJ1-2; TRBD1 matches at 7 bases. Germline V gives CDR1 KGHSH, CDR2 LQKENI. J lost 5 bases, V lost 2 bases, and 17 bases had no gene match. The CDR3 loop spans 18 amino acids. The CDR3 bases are TGTGCCAGCTCACCAAAAGCTCCCGGGACAGCGTATTCGTATGGCTACACCTTC. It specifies CASSPKAPGTAYSYGYTF.

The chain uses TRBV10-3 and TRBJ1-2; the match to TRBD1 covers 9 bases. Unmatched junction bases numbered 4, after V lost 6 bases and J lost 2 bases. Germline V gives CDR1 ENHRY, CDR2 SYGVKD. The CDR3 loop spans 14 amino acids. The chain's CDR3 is CAIRAGQGNYGYTF. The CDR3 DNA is TGTGCCATCAGGGCCGGACAGGGGAACTATGGCTACACCTTC.

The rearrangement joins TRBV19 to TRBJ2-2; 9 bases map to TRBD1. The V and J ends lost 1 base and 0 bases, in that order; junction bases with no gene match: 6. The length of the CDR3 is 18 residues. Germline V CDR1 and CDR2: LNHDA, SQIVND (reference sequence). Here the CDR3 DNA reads TGTGCCAGTAGTATAGGGGACAGGGTATTCTCGAACACCGGGGAGCTGTTTTTT. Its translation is CASSIGDRVFSNTGELFF.

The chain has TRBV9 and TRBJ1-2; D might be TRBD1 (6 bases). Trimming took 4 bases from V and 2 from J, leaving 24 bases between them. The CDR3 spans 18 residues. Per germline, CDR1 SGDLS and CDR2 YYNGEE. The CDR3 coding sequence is TGTGCCAGCAGCAACGGTCAGGGGCGGGTATTACGAAACTATGGCTACACCTTC. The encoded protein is CASSNGQGRVLRNYGYTF.

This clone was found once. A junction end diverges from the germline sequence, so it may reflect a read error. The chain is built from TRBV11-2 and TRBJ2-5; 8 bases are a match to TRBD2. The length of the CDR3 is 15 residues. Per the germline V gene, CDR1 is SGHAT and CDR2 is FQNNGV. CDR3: CASSPRGESQETQYF. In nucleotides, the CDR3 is TGTGCCAGCAGCCCGCGGGGGGAATCTCAAGAAACCCAGTACTTC.

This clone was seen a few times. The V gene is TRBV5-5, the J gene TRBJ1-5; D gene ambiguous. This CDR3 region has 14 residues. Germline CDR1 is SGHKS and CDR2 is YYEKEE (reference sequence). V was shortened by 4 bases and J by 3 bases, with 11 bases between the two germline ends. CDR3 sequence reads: CASSPPGINQPQHF. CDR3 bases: TGTGCCAGCAGCCCTCCGGGGATCAATCAGCCCCAGCATTTT.

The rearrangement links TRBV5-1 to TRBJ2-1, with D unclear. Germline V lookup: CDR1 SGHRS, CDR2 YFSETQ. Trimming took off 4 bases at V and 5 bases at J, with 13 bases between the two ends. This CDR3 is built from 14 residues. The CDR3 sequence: CASSTGERHNEQFF. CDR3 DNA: TGCGCCAGCAGCACCGGAGAGAGACACAATGAGCAGTTCTTC.

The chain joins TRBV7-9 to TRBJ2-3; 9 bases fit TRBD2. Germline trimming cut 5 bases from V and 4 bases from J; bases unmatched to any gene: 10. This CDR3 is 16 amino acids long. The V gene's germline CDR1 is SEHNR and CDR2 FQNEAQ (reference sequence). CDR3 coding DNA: TGTGCCAGCAGCCGTCGTGGGCGGGAGGGCGCAGATACGCAGTATTTT. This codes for CASSRRGREGADTQYF.

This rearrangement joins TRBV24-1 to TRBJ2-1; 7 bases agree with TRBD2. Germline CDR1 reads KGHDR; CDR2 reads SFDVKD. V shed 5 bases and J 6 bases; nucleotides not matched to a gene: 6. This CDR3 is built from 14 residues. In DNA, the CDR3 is TGTGCCACCAGTGCGGGACTACCCCGCAATGAGCAGTTCTTC. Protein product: CATSAGLPRNEQFF.

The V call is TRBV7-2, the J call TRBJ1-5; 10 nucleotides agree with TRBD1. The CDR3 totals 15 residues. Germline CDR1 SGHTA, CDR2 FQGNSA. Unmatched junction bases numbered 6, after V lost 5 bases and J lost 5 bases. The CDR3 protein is CASSQGDRGYQPQHF. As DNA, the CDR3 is TGTGCCAGCAGCCAGGGGGACAGGGGTTATCAGCCCCAGCATTTT. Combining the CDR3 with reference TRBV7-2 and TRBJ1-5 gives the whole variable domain GAGVSQSPSNKVTEKGKDVELRCDPISGHTALYWYRQSLGQGLEFLIYFQGNSAPDKSGLPSDRFSAERTGGSVSTLTIQRTQQEDSAVYLCASSQGDRGYQPQHFGDGTRLSIL.

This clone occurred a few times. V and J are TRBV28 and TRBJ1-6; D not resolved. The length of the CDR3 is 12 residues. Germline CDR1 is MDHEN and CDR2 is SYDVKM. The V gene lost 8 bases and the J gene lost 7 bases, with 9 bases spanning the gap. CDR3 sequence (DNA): TGTGCCAGCGGTCGGTCGAATTCACCCCTCCACTTT. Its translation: CASGRSNSPLHF.

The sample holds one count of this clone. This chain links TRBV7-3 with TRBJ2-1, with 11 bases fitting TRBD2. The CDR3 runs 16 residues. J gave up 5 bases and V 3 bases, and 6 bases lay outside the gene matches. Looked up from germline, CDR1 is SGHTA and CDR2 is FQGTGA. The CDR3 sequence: CASSFVGTSGHNEQFF. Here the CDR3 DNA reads TGTGCCAGCAGCTTTGTCGGGACTAGCGGACACAATGAGCAGTTCTTC.

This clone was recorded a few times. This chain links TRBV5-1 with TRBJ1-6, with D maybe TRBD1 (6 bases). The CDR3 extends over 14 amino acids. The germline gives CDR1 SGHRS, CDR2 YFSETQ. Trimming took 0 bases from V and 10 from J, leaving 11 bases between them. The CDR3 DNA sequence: TGCGCCAGCAGCTTGGGGGATGGGGGCTCACCCCTCCACTTT. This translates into CASSLGDGGSPLHF.

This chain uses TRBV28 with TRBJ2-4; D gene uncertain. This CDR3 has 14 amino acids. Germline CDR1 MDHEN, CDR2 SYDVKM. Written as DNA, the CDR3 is TGTGCTTCTAGTAAGGCCTACGCCAAAAACATTCAGTACTTC. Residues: CASSKAYAKNIQYF. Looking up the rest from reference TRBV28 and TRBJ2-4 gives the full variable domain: DVKVTQSSRYLVKRTGEKVFLECVQDMDHENMFWYRQDPGLGLRLIYFSYDVKMKEKGDIPEGYSVSREKKERFSLILESASTNQTSMYLCASSKAYAKNIQYFGAGTRLSVL.

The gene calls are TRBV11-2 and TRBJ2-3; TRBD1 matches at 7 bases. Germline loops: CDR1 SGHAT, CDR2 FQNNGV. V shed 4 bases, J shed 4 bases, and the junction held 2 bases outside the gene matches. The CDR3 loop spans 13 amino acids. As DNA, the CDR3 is TGTGCCAGCAGCTCAGGGGGATCAGATACGCAGTATTTT. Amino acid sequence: CASSSGGSDTQYF.

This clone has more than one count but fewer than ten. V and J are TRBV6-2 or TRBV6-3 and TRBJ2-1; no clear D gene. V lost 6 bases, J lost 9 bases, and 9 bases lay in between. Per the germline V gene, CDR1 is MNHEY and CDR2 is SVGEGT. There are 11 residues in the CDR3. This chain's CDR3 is CASSPGIEQFF. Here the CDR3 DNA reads TGTGCCAGCAGCCCCGGTATTGAGCAGTTCTTC.

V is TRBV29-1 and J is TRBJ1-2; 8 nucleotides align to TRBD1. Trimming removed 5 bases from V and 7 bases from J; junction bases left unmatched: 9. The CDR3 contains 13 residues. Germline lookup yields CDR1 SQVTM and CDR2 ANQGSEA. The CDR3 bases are TGCAGCGTTCCCCCCCCAGGGGGCTTTGGCTACACCTTC. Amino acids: CSVPPPGGFGYTF.

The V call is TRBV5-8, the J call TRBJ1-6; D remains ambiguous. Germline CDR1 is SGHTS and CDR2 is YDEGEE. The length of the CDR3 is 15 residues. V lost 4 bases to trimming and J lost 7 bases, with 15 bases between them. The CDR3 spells CASSRTGEDNSPLHF. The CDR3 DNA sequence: TGTGCCAGCAGCCGCACCGGGGAGGACAATTCACCCCTCCACTTT.

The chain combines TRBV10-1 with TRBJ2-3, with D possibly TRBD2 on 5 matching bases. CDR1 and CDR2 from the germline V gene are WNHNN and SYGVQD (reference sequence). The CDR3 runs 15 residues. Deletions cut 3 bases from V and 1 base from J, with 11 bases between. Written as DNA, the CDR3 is TGCGCCAGCAGTGATTTGGGAGCCGGCACAGATACGCAGTATTTT. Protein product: CASSDLGAGTDTQYF.

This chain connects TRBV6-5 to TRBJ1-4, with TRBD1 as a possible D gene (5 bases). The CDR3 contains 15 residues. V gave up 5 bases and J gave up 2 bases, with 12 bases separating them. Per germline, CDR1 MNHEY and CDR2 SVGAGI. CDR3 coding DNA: TGTGCCAGCAGTCCCCTAAGGGGTACTAATGAAAAACTGTTTTTT. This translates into CASSPLRGTNEKLFF.

CDR3 DNA: TGCGCCAGCAGCTTGAAGGTTAGCGGCACCGGGGAGCTGTTTTTT. Amino acid sequence: CASSLKVSGTGELFF. The chain uses TRBV5-1 and TRBJ2-2; a possible D gene is TRBD2 (6 bases). V gave up 1 base and J gave up 4 bases, with 11 bases separating them. Germline-derived CDR1 and CDR2 are SGHRS and YFSETQ. The CDR3 spans 15 residues.

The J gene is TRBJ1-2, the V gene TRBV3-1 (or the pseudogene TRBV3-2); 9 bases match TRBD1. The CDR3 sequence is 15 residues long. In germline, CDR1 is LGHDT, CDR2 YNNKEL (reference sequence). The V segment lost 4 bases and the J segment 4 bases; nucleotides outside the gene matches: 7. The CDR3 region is CASSPLGTGTYGYTF. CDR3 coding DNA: TGTGCCAGCAGCCCTCTCGGGACAGGGACCTATGGCTACACCTTC.

The CDR3 here is CSVCSSDGSTGNSYEQYF. In DNA, the CDR3 is TGCAGCGTTTGCTCCTCTGACGGCTCGACAGGGAATAGTTACGAGCAGTACTTC. J is TRBJ2-7 and V is TRBV29-1; 7 bases map to TRBD1. The CDR3 runs to 18 residues. The V and J ends lost 5 bases and 4 bases, in that order; junction bases with no gene match: 23. CDR1 SQVTM and CDR2 ANQGSEA come from the germline V gene.

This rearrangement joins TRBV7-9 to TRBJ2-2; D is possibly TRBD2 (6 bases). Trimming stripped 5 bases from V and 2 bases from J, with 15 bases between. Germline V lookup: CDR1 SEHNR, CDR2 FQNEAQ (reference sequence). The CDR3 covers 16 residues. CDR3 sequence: CASSNRQRVNTGELFF. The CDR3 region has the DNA TGTGCCAGCAGCAATAGACAGCGGGTTAACACCGGGGAGCTGTTTTTT. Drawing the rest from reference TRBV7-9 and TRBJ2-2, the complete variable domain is DTGVSQNPRHKITKRGQNVTFRCDPISEHNRLYWYRQTLGQGPEFLTYFQNEAQLEKSRLLSDRFSAERPKGSFSTLEIQRTEQGDSAMYLCASSNRQRVNTGELFFGEGSRLTVL.

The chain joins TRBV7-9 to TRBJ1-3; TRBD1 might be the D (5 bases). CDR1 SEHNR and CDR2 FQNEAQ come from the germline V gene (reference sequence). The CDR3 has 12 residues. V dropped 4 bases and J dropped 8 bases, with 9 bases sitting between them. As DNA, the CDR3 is TGTGCCAGCAGCTCCGGGGGATACACCATATATTTT. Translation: CASSSGGYTIYF.

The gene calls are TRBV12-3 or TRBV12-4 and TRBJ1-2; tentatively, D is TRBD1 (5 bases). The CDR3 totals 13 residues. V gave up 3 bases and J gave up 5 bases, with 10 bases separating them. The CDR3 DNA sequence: TGTGCCAGCAGTTTCGTCAGGGAATATGGCTACACCTTC. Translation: CASSFVREYGYTF.

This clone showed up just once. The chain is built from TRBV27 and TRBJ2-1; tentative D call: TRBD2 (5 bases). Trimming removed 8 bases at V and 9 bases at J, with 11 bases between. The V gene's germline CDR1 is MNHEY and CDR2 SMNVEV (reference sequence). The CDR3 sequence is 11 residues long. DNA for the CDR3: TGTGCCAGCGCATCGGGGTTTGAGCAGTTCTTC. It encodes CASASGFEQFF.